This T cell receptor beta chain was profiled in a study of T cells in lung cancer brain metastases. The overall study: Between primary and metastasis resection, about 90% of the roughly 20 patients were untreated.

The method was immunoSEQ multiplex PCR; TCRdb's version includes in-frame clones alone and lacks a portion of them. The sample yields around 3,000 clones, 85% seen once. As to this clone: What it binds is not known.

CDR3 length: 17 residues. CDR1 is SGHKS and CDR2 is YYEKEE in the germline V gene (reference sequence). The J segment lost 2 bases and the V segment lost 3 bases, leaving 6 bases of the junction unmatched. Study-wide findings and caveats: Paired lesions shared few clones; most were lesion-specific (mean Morisita about 0.23). Preoperative corticosteroid effects on brain metastasis T cell infiltration were not controlled.

The source material was tumor tissue from the primary lung tumor. The chain has TRBV5-5 and TRBJ2-5; 14 bases align to TRBD2. The sequence was collected from a woman aged 60-75 years with non-small cell lung cancer. The CDR3 loop is CASSSRTSGRLQETQYF. CDR3 bases: TGTGCCAGCAGCTCCCGGACTAGCGGGAGGTTACAAGAGACCCAGTACTTC.